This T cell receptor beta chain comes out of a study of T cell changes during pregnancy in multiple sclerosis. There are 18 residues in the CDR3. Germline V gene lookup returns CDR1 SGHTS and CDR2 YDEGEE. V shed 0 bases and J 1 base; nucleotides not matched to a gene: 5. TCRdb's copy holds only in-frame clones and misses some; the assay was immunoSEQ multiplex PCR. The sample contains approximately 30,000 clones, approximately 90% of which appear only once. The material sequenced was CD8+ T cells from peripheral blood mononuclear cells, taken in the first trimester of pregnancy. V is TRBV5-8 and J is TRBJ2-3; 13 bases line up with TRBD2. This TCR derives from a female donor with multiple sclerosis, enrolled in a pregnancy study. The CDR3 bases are TGTGCCAGCAGCTTGGAACTAGCGGGAGGGGCGGGCACAGATACGCAGTATTTT. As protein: CASSLELAGGAGTDTQYF. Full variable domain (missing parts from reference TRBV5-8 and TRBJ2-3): EAGVTQSPTHLIKTRGQQATLRCSPISGHTSVYWYQQALGLGLQFLLWYDEGEERNRGNFPPRFSGRQFPNYSSELNVNALELEDSALYLCASSLELAGGAGTDTQYFGPGTRLTVL.